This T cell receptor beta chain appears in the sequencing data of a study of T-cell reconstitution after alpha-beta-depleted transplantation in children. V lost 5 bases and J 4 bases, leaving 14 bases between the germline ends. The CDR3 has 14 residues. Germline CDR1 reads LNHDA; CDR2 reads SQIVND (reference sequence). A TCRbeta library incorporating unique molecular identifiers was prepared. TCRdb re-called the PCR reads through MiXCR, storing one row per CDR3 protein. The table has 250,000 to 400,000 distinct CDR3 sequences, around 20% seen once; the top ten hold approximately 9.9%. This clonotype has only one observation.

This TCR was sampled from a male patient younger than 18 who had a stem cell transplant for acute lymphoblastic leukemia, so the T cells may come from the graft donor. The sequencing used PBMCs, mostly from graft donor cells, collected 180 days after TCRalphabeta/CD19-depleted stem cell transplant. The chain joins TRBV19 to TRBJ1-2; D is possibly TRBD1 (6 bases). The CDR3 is CASSLRQDLYGYTF. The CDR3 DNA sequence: TGTGCCAGTAGTCTACGACAGGACCTCTATGGCTACACCTTC.